The next 22 T cell receptor beta chains were all read from a single sample in a study of beta chain features in type 1 diabetes. The entirety of the isolated RNA underwent reverse transcription, so expressed TCRB transcripts were sequenced. The assay was immunoSEQ multiplex PCR, and TCRdb's table has in-frame clones only and misses some. The sample holds hundreds of thousands of clones; 9.5% to 12% are singletons and the top ten take about 0.045%. Sequencing was done on a sample of naive CD4+ T cells from blood. The receptors here all came from a young woman in good health.

There are a few counts of this clone. The chain employs TRBV5-6 and TRBJ2-5; 9 bases align to TRBD1. Trimming at V came to 5 bases and at J to 7 bases, leaving 9 bases not matched to a gene. This CDR3 comprises 14 residues. Germline V lookup: CDR1 SGHDT, CDR2 YYEEEE. Written as DNA, the CDR3 is TGTGCCAGCAGTCAAGGGACAGGGTTGGTGACCCAGTACTTC. This gives the protein CASSQGTGLVTQYF.

Concerning this clone itself: The same CDR3 arises from other DNA sequences in this sample as well. The chain joins TRBV9 to TRBJ2-5; D not resolved. This CDR3 has 14 residues. The germline gives CDR1 SGDLS, CDR2 YYNGEE. Between the trimmed V and J ends, which lost 0 bases and 2 bases, there was a span of 8 bases. The CDR3 region has the DNA TGTGCCAGCAGCGTAGGGAATAGTCAAGAGACCCAGTACTTC. Amino acid sequence: CASSVGNSQETQYF.

This clone was seen a handful of times. The chain recombines TRBV28 with TRBJ2-7; 7 nucleotides match TRBD1. Per germline, CDR1 MDHEN and CDR2 SYDVKM. The length of the CDR3 is 15 residues. Trimming cost V 6 bases and J 1 base; bases outside gene matches: 9. The DNA for the CDR3 is TGTGCCAGCAGAACCACAGGGGTAGGTTCCTACGAGCAGTACGTC. Its protein is CASRTTGVGSYEQYV.

This clone was seen only a few times. V and J are TRBV5-1 and TRBJ1-2; D uncertain. The CDR3 loop spans 14 amino acids. Germline CDR1 reads SGHRS; CDR2 reads YFSETQ. V was cut by 4 bases and J by 6 bases, with 16 bases left in between. The CDR3 here is CASSLRKSEDGYTF. The DNA of the CDR3 is TGCGCCAGCAGCCTTAGGAAATCCGAGGATGGCTACACCTTC.

The rearrangement links TRBV4-3 to TRBJ1-5, with D uncertain. Trimming cost V 0 bases and J 5 bases, with 11 bases left between them. The CDR3 spans 15 residues. The V gene's germline CDR1 is LGHNA and CDR2 YSLEER. CDR3 coding DNA: TGCGCCAGCAGCCAAGACGGGAGAATTCATCAGCCCCAGCATTTT. Amino acids: CASSQDGRIHQPQHF.

This chain uses TRBV25-1 with TRBJ1-4, with D unclear. Germline-derived CDR1 and CDR2 are MGHDK and SYGVNS. The V end was cut by 8 bases, the J end by 0 bases, with 7 bases between. The CDR3 loop spans 13 amino acids. CDR3 region: CASEGSTNEKLFF. In DNA form, the CDR3 reads TGTGCCAGCGAGGGTTCAACTAATGAAAAACTGTTTTTT.

The chain couples TRBV18 to TRBJ2-7; TRBD1 matches 9 bases. The CDR3 totals 15 residues. J lost 3 bases, V lost 3 bases, and 6 bases had no gene match. Germline CDR1 reads KGHSH; CDR2 reads LQKENI. In DNA form, the CDR3 reads TGTGCCAGCTCACCTCCGGGACAGGGAGACTACGAGCAGTACTTC. It specifies CASSPPGQGDYEQYF. Combining the CDR3 with reference TRBV18 and TRBJ2-7 gives the whole variable domain NAGVMQNPRHLVRRRGQEARLRCSPMKGHSHVYWYRQLPEEGLKFMVYLQKENIIDESGMPKERFSAEFPKEGPSILRIQQVVRGDSAAYFCASSPPGQGDYEQYFGPGTRLTVT.

The J gene is TRBJ1-5, the V gene TRBV6-6; 7 nucleotides match TRBD1. Germline V gives CDR1 MNHNY, CDR2 SVGAGI (reference sequence). The CDR3 spans 13 residues. V was clipped by 5 bases and J by 7 bases; unmatched bases: 5. Here the CDR3 reads CASSGQVLQPQHF. The DNA of the CDR3 is TGTGCCAGCAGTGGACAGGTTTTGCAGCCCCAGCATTTT.

This rearrangement joins TRBV7-2 to TRBJ2-7; no definite D call. This CDR3 has 14 residues. Per the germline V gene, CDR1 is SGHTA and CDR2 is FQGNSA. The V and J ends lost 0 bases and 4 bases respectively, with 10 bases between them. The CDR3 nucleotides are TGTGCCAGCAGCTTAGCGCTAACGCGTTACGAGCAGTACTTC. It codes for CASSLALTRYEQYF.

The rearrangement uses TRBV29-1 and TRBJ1-2; D is perhaps TRBD1 (5 bases). Germline CDR1 SQVTM, CDR2 ANQGSEA. V was pared by 5 bases and J by 6 bases, with 13 bases between. The CDR3 covers 12 residues. The CDR3 region is CSVTDSSDGYTF. For the CDR3, the DNA is TGCAGCGTTACCGACAGTAGCGATGGCTACACCTTC.

A single count supports this clone. The chain links TRBV7-2 to TRBJ1-4; D unclear. This CDR3 has 13 amino acids. Trimming cost V 2 bases and J 6 bases, with 7 bases left between them. Germline-derived CDR1 and CDR2 are SGHTA and FQGNSA. CDR3 in amino acids: CASSLRSYEKLFF. CDR3 coding DNA: TGTGCCAGCAGCTTACGAAGTTATGAAAAACTGTTTTTT.

This clone turned up a few times. The chain couples TRBV5-4 to TRBJ1-6; 7 bases are shared with TRBD1. Germline V gene sequence: CDR1 SGHNT, CDR2 YYREEE (reference sequence). V dropped 3 bases and J dropped 7; count of bases not matched to a gene: 4. CDR3 size: 14 residues. The CDR3: CASSYDRANSPLHF. For the CDR3, the DNA is TGTGCCAGCAGCTATGACAGGGCGAATTCACCCCTCCACTTT.

This clone was counted only a few times. The genes are TRBV2 and TRBJ2-7, with a weak D call TRBD2 (6 bases). V was shortened by 5 bases and J by 7 bases, with 15 bases between the two germline ends. CDR3 length: 13 residues. Germline V lookup: CDR1 SNHLY, CDR2 FYNNEI. CDR3 bases: TGTGCCAGCAGTCCCGGGACCGCGGGAGAGCAGTACTTC. Translated: CASSPGTAGEQYF. The whole variable domain, remainder taken from reference TRBV2 and TRBJ2-7, is EPEVTQTPSHQVTQMGQEVILRCVPISNHLYFYWYRQILGQKVEFLVSFYNNEISEKSEIFDDQFSVERPDGSNFTLKIRSTKLEDSAMYFCASSPGTAGEQYFGPGTRLTVT.

This clone turned up a few times. The rearrangement uses TRBV13 and TRBJ2-7; TRBD2 matches 7 bases. The germline CDR1 and CDR2 sequences are PRHDT and FYEKMQ (reference sequence). The CDR3 extends over 16 amino acids. V was pared by 0 bases and J by 3 bases, with 8 bases of the junction left unmatched. In nucleotides, the CDR3 is TGTGCCAGCAGCTTAGGGGGCGGGAGTTTCCGCTACGAGCAGTACTTC. As protein: CASSLGGGSFRYEQYF.

This clone appeared a few times. The chain carries TRBV6-6 and TRBJ2-7; possible D gene TRBD1, 5 bases. V dropped 5 bases and J dropped 1 base, with 12 bases sitting between them. The CDR3 totals 14 residues. CDR1 and CDR2 (germline): MNHNY, SVGAGI (reference sequence). The CDR3 protein is CASSTTASSYEQYF. CDR3 DNA sequence: TGTGCCAGCAGTACGACAGCCTCATCCTACGAGCAGTACTTC.

This clone was seen a handful of times. The genes are TRBV2 and TRBJ2-1; D gene ambiguous. V lost 3 bases, J lost 4 bases, and 10 bases lay in between. The CDR3 runs to 14 residues. Germline-derived CDR1 and CDR2 are SNHLY and FYNNEI. The CDR3 bases are TGTGCCAGCAGTGATGAACAGCCGTACAATGAGCAGTTCTTC. It specifies CASSDEQPYNEQFF.

This chain links TRBV4-1 with TRBJ2-4; D could derive from TRBD1 or TRBD2 (5 bases each). The V gene lost 4 bases and the J gene lost 3 bases, with 16 bases spanning the gap. CDR3 length: 16 residues. CDR1 is MGHRA and CDR2 is YSYEKL in the germline V gene. The CDR3 is CASSRLTRDSKNIQYF. CDR3 coding DNA: TGCGCCAGCAGCCGACTAACCCGAGACAGCAAAAACATTCAGTACTTC.

This clone occurred a few times. The V call is TRBV7-3, the J call TRBJ2-2; D unresolved. Germline CDR1 SGHTA, CDR2 FQGTGA. V shed 0 bases and J shed 3 bases, with 5 bases lying between them. This CDR3 spans 14 amino acids. Here the CDR3 DNA reads TGTGCCAGCAGCTTAACTGCTTACACCGGGGAGCTGTTTTTT. This translates into CASSLTAYTGELFF.

Only one count was recorded for this clone. The sample contains more than one DNA sequence encoding this CDR3. This chain uses TRBV9 with TRBJ2-7; D is possibly TRBD1 (6 bases). The CDR3 has 14 amino acids. CDR1 is SGDLS, CDR2 YYNGEE, per germline. Trimming cost V 3 bases and J 0 bases, with 10 bases left between them. The CDR3 region is CASSATGSSYEQYF. The CDR3, as DNA: TGTGCCAGCAGCGCAACAGGGAGCTCCTACGAGCAGTACTTC.

The rearrangement joins TRBV7-9 to TRBJ1-2; D is unresolved. Looked up from germline, CDR1 is SEHNR and CDR2 is FQNEAQ (reference sequence). The length of the CDR3 is 14 residues. Trimming left V 5 bases short and J 4 bases short, with 14 bases between. The CDR3 DNA sequence: TGTGCCAGCAGCCCGGTCCCTCAAAGCTATGGCTACACCTTC. Amino acids: CASSPVPQSYGYTF.

V and J are TRBV9 and TRBJ1-2; D is ambiguous. Germline CDR1 reads SGDLS; CDR2 reads YYNGEE. CDR3 length equals 12 residues. Trimming cost V 0 bases and J 7 bases, with 7 bases left between them. CDR3 DNA sequence: TGTGCCAGCAGCGTAGTCGGCAGTGGCTACACCTTC. This sequence encodes CASSVVGSGYTF.

The chain couples TRBV6-5 to TRBJ2-1; 7 bases fit TRBD1. The V segment lost 6 bases and the J segment 9 bases; nucleotides outside the gene matches: 11. CDR1 MNHEY and CDR2 SVGAGI come from the germline V gene. CDR3 size: 14 residues. The CDR3 reads CASSHDRVVGEQFF. The CDR3 region has the DNA TGTGCCAGCAGCCATGACAGGGTAGTGGGTGAGCAGTTCTTC.